Shown below are 7 T cell receptor beta chains from a single sample sequenced in a study of CD8 T cells in Susac syndrome. With random hexamers, reverse transcription was performed on about 0.45 to 1 ug of RNA. A single record per CDR3 protein comes from TCRdb applying MiXCR to the immunoSEQ multiplex PCR reads. The sample holds under 350,000 distinct CDR3 sequences; around 92% are singletons and the top ten take about 0.063%. The sequenced material came from CD4+ T cells from PBMCs. The receptors come from a human donor with multiple sclerosis.

The chain joins TRBV5-1 to TRBJ2-5; a weak D match, TRBD1 (5 bases). The CDR3 loop spans 16 amino acids. Trimming shortened V by 0 bases and J by 5 bases, and 17 bases separated the two germline ends. Germline V gene sequence: CDR1 SGHRS, CDR2 YFSETQ. The CDR3 sequence is CASSLASGRPQETQYF. The DNA of the CDR3 is TGCGCCAGCAGCTTGGCCTCAGGGCGGCCCCAGGAGACCCAGTACTTC.

The chain couples TRBV7-8 to TRBJ2-5; D perhaps matches TRBD2 (5 bases). This CDR3 region has 14 residues. CDR1 is SGHVS, CDR2 FQNEAQ, per germline. V was cut by 2 bases and J by 5 bases, with 12 bases left in between. In nucleotides, the CDR3 is TGTGCCAGCAGCTTATTTTTGACGGGGGAGACCCAGTACTTC. This sequence encodes CASSLFLTGETQYF.

J is TRBJ1-1 and V is TRBV7-2, with 8 bases identical to TRBD1. Germline CDR1 reads SGHTA; CDR2 reads FQGNSA. J gave up 8 bases and V 4 bases, and 9 bases lay outside the gene matches. This CDR3 comprises 14 residues. The CDR3 coding sequence is TGTGCCAGCAGCTATACAGGGGGGTTATCGGAAGCTTTCTTT. It encodes CASSYTGGLSEAFF.

The gene calls are TRBV20-1 and TRBJ2-4; weak D call: TRBD2 (6 bases). Trimming pared 6 bases from V and 0 bases from J, leaving 12 bases between. The CDR3 has 14 amino acids. Germline CDR1 is DFQATT and CDR2 is SNEGSKA (reference sequence). The CDR3 spells CSASGVRAKNIQYF. CDR3 nucleotide sequence: TGCAGTGCCTCGGGGGTCCGAGCCAAAAACATTCAGTACTTC.

The chain uses TRBV5-1 and TRBJ2-2; D is perhaps TRBD2 (5 bases). Trimming pared 3 bases from V and 7 bases from J, leaving 19 bases between. Per germline, CDR1 SGHRS and CDR2 YFSETQ. This CDR3 is 16 amino acids long. The CDR3 sequence: CASSSGPLGVGGELFF. The CDR3 DNA is TGCGCCAGCAGCTCCGGGCCCCTCGGGGTCGGCGGGGAGCTGTTTTTT.

This clonotype was observed a single time. The rearrangement joins TRBV20-1 to TRBJ2-5; the match to TRBD2 covers 10 bases. Germline V CDR1 and CDR2: DFQATT, SNEGSKA (reference sequence). CDR3 length: 16 amino acids. Trimming cost V 3 bases and J 2 bases; bases outside gene matches: 9. Here the CDR3 reads CSASTSGTHAQETQYF. CDR3 sequence (DNA): TGCAGTGCTAGTACTAGCGGGACTCACGCACAAGAGACCCAGTACTTC.

A few counts support this clonotype. The chain carries TRBV29-1 and TRBJ2-7; the D call may be TRBD1 or TRBD2 (5 bases each). Trimming pared 1 base from V and 0 bases from J, leaving 7 bases between. The CDR3 is 13 residues long. CDR1 and CDR2 from the germline V gene are SQVTM and ANQGSEA. CDR3 nucleotides: TGCAGCGTTGAAGGAGGGGTCTCCTACGAGCAGTACTTC. Protein: CSVEGGVSYEQYF.